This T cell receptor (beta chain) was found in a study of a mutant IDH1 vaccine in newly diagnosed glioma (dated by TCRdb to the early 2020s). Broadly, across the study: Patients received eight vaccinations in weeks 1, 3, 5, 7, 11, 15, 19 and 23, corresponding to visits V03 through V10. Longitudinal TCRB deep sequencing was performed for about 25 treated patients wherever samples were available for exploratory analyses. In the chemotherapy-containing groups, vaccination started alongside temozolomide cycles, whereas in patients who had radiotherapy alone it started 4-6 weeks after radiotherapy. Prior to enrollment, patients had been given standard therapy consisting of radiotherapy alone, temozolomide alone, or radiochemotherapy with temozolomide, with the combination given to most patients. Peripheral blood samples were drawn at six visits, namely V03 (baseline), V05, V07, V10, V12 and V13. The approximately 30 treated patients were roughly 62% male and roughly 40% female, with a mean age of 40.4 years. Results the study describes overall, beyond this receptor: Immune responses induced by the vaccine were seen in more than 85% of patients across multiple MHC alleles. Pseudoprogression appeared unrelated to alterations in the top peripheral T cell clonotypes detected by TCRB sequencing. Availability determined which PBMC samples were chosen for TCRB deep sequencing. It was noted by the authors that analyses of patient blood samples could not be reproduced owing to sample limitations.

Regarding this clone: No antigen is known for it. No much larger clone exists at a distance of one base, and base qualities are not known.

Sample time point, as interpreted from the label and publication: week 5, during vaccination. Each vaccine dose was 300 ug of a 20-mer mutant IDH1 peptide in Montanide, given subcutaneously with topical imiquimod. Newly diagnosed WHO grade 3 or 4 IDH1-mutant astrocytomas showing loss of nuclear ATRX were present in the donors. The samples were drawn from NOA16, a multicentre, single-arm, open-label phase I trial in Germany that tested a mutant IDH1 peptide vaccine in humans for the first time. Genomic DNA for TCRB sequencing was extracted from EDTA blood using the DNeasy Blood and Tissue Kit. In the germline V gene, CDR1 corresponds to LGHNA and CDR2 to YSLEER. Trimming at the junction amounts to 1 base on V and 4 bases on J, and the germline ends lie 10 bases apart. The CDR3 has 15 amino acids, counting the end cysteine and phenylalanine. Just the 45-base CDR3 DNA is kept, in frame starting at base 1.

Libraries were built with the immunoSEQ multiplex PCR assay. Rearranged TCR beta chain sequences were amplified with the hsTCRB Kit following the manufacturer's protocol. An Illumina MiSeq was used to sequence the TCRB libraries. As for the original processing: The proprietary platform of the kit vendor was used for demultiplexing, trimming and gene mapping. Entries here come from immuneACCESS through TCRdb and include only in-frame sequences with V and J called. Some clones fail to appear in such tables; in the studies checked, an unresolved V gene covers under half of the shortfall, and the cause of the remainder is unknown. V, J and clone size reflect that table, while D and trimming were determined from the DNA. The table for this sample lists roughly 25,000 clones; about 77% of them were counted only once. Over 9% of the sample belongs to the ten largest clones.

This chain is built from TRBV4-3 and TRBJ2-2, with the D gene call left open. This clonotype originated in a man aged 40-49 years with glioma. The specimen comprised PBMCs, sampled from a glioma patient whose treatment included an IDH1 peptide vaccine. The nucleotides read TGCGCCAGCAGCCAAGTGTGGAGTGGCACCGGGGAGCTGTTTTTT. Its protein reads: CASSQVWSGTGELFF.